Listed below are T cell receptor beta chains from one sample, sequenced in a study of blood T cell repertoires in COVID-19. Sequenced by immunoSEQ multiplex PCR; TCRdb stores in-frame clones only, minus some. The table lists fewer than 80,000 clones, 74% of them singletons. The sequenced sample consisted of peripheral blood. Receptors were obtained from a woman over 75 with acute or convalescent COVID-19. Both conserved end residues are part of each CDR3. D genes are given only for firm matches. Where a row states a size, it is once, few, many or the class of an expanded clone; other rows omit it.

J gene: TRBJ1-2
D gene: -
clone size: -
V gene: TRBV15
CDR3 DNA: TGTGCCACCAGCAGAGATCTAGCCACGCTCTATGGCTACACCTTC
CDR3 protein: CATSRDLATLYGYTF

J gene: TRBJ1-1
D gene: -
clone size: -
V gene: TRBV9
CDR3 DNA: TGTGCCAGCAGTGAATTTGCCCGAGGCGGAGCTGAAGCTTTCTTT
CDR3 protein: CASSEFARGGAEAFF

J gene: TRBJ2-5
D gene: -
clone size: medium-sized
V gene: TRBV7-6
CDR3 DNA: TGTGCCAGCAGCTTAAGGGGCTCAGCCCAGTACTTC
CDR3 protein: CASSLRGSAQYF

J gene: TRBJ2-7
D gene: TRBD2
clone size: -
V gene: TRBV24-1
CDR3 DNA: TGTGCCACCAGTGGGCGGGGAGGGTCCTACGAGCAGTACTTC
CDR3 protein: CATSGRGGSYEQYF

J gene: TRBJ1-1
D gene: -
clone size: -
V gene: TRBV9
CDR3 DNA: TGTGCCAGCAGCTCTTACCGCCCGGGAAGCATGAACACTGAAGCTTTCTTT
CDR3 protein: CASSSYRPGSMNTEAFF

J gene: TRBJ2-3
D gene: TRBD1
clone size: -
V gene: TRBV6-4
CDR3 DNA: TGTGCCAGCAGAAGGACAGGGGGCGCAACAGATACGCAGTATTTT
CDR3 protein: CASRRTGGATDTQYF

J gene: TRBJ1-5
D gene: -
clone size: -
V gene: TRBV30
CDR3 DNA: TGTGCCTGGAGTACAGGCAATGAAGGTCAGCCCCAGCATTTT
CDR3 protein: CAWSTGNEGQPQHF

J gene: TRBJ1-4
D gene: TRBD1
clone size: -
V gene: TRBV7-6
CDR3 DNA: TGTGCCAGCAGCCCGACAGGGGGCTGGAGTGAAAAACTGTTTTTT
CDR3 protein: CASSPTGGWSEKLFF

J gene: TRBJ2-1
D gene: TRBD2
clone size: -
V gene: TRBV7-9
CDR3 DNA: TGTGCCAGCAGCTTGGGTCTAGCGGGTTTCAATGAGCAGTTCTTC
CDR3 protein: CASSLGLAGFNEQFF

J gene: TRBJ2-1
D gene: -
clone size: -
V gene: TRBV27
CDR3 DNA: TGTGCCAGCAGTTTATCGTGGCAGACCTACAATGAGCAGTTCTTC
CDR3 protein: CASSLSWQTYNEQFF

J gene: TRBJ1-2
D gene: -
clone size: -
V gene: TRBV4-1
CDR3 DNA: TGCGCCAGCAGCCAAAGAGGGGGAAGAGCGGATGGCTACACCTTC
CDR3 protein: CASSQRGGRADGYTF

J gene: TRBJ1-2
D gene: -
clone size: -
V gene: TRBV29-1
CDR3 DNA: TGCAGCGTTGGTCGGGGATTGGACTATGGCTACACCTTC
CDR3 protein: CSVGRGLDYGYTF

J gene: TRBJ2-6
D gene: TRBD1
clone size: few
V gene: TRBV19
CDR3 DNA: TGTGCCAGTAGGGGGAACAGGGGAGAGGGCTCTGGGGCCAACGTCCTGACTTTC
CDR3 protein: CASRGNRGEGSGANVLTF

J gene: TRBJ2-5
D gene: -
clone size: -
V gene: TRBV7-9
CDR3 DNA: TGTGCCAGCAGCTTCTTTGTAGGGGCCCAAGAGACCCAGTACTTC
CDR3 protein: CASSFFVGAQETQYF

J gene: TRBJ2-7
D gene: TRBD2
clone size: -
V gene: TRBV4-3
CDR3 DNA: TGCGCCAGCAGCCAAGAGGAGGGGCGGGAGTATGTCTACGAGCAGTACTTC
CDR3 protein: CASSQEEGREYVYEQYF

J gene: TRBJ1-2
D gene: -
clone size: -
V gene: TRBV2
CDR3 DNA: TGTGCCAGCTCTTGGTCGGACTATGGCTACACCTTC
CDR3 protein: CASSWSDYGYTF

J gene: TRBJ2-7
D gene: TRBD2
clone size: -
V gene: TRBV7-2
CDR3 DNA: TGTGCCAGCAGCTTAGAAGGGACTAGCGGGGGATACGAGCAGTACTTC
CDR3 protein: CASSLEGTSGGYEQYF

J gene: TRBJ1-1
D gene: -
clone size: -
V gene: TRBV5-6
CDR3 DNA: TGTGCCAGCAGTCTATCGGGTGTTTTTGAAGCTTTCTTT
CDR3 protein: CASSLSGVFEAFF

J gene: TRBJ2-3
D gene: -
clone size: -
V gene: TRBV7-9
CDR3 DNA: TGTGCCAGCAGCTTGAGACAGGTTCAGTCAGATACGCAGTATTTT
CDR3 protein: CASSLRQVQSDTQYF

J gene: TRBJ1-3
D gene: -
clone size: few
V gene: TRBV2
CDR3 DNA: TGTGCCAGCAGTGCACAGGGCGCCTCTGGAAACACCATATATTTT
CDR3 protein: CASSAQGASGNTIYF

J gene: TRBJ2-7
D gene: TRBD2
clone size: -
V gene: TRBV7-2
CDR3 DNA: TGTGCCAGCAGCTTAGAAGCGGGACGTTACGAGCAGTACTTC
CDR3 protein: CASSLEAGRYEQYF

J gene: TRBJ1-1
D gene: -
clone size: -
V gene: TRBV5-1
CDR3 DNA: TGCGCCAGCAGCTTAAGTCAGGGCACTGAAGCTTTCTTT
CDR3 protein: CASSLSQGTEAFF

J gene: TRBJ2-3
D gene: -
clone size: -
V gene: TRBV6-5
CDR3 DNA: TGTGCCACCGTAGCTCGTAGCACAGATACGCAGTATTTT
CDR3 protein: CATVARSTDTQYF

J gene: TRBJ2-7
D gene: -
clone size: -
V gene: TRBV19
CDR3 DNA: TGTGCCAGTAGTATGGCGGAAGGAACGATAAACTACGAGCAGTACTTC
CDR3 protein: CASSMAEGTINYEQYF

J gene: TRBJ1-1
D gene: -
clone size: few
V gene: TRBV7-8
CDR3 DNA: TGTGCCAGCAGCACTTCAGGGAACACTGAAGCTTTCTTT
CDR3 protein: CASSTSGNTEAFF

J gene: TRBJ2-7
D gene: TRBD2
clone size: -
V gene: TRBV10-3
CDR3 DNA: TGTGCCATCAGTGAGTCGAAGCAGGCTAGCGGGAGGCAGTACTTC
CDR3 protein: CAISESKQASGRQYF

J gene: TRBJ1-3
D gene: -
clone size: few
V gene: TRBV5-1
CDR3 DNA: TGCGCCAGCAGCCCAAGACTATCGGGAAACACCATATATTTT
CDR3 protein: CASSPRLSGNTIYF

J gene: TRBJ1-1
D gene: TRBD1
clone size: -
V gene: TRBV30
CDR3 DNA: TGTGCCACCGCCAACAGGGGAATGAACACTGAAGCTTTCTTT
CDR3 protein: CATANRGMNTEAFF

J gene: TRBJ1-2
D gene: TRBD1
clone size: few
V gene: TRBV6-1
CDR3 DNA: TGTGCCAGCAGTGAATGGGCCCAGACAGGGGGCTATGGCTACACCTTC
CDR3 protein: CASSEWAQTGGYGYTF

J gene: TRBJ2-1
D gene: -
clone size: few
V gene: TRBV11-3
CDR3 DNA: TGTGCCAGCAGCCAAGAGGGCAGCTACAATGAGCAGTTCTTC
CDR3 protein: CASSQEGSYNEQFF